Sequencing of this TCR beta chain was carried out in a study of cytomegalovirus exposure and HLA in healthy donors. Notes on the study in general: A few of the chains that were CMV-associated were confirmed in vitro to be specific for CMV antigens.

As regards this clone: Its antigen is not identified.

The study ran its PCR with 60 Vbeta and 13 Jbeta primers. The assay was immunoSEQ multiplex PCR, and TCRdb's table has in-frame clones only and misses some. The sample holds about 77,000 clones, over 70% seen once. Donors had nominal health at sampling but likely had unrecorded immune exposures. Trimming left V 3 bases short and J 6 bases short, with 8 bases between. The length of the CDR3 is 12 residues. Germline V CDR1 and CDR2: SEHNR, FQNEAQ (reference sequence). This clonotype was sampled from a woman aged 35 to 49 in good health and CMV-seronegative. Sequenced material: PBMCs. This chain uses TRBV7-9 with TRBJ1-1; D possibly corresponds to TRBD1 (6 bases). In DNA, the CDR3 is TGTGCCAGCAGCTTGCCAGGGGCTGAAGCTTTCTTT. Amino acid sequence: CASSLPGAEAFF.